This T cell receptor (beta chain) appears in the sequencing data of a study of cytomegalovirus exposure and HLA in healthy donors. As concerns this clone: Its antigen is as yet unknown.

The CDR3 spans 14 residues. The J segment lost 3 bases and the V segment lost 0 bases, leaving 2 bases of the junction unmatched. CDR1 and CDR2 (germline): SGDLS, YYNGEE. The PCR ran on 60 Vbeta and 13 Jbeta primers. Libraries were prepared by immunoSEQ multiplex PCR; TCRdb keeps only in-frame clonotypes and omits some of them. The repertoire holds more than 150,000 clones, with just under 80% as singletons. Study-wide results and caveats: An analysis was carried out later, and it reportedly showed fewer N-insertions in an Asian-associated ancestry cluster than the roughly 670-donor mean.

The sample comprised PBMCs. The clonotype was recovered from a woman aged 25-40 years in good health and CMV-seronegative. The chain couples TRBV9 to TRBJ1-1, with TRBD1 matching 7 bases. The CDR3 loop reads CASSVEGADTEAFF. The CDR3 nucleotides are TGTGCCAGCAGCGTAGAGGGGGCGGACACTGAAGCTTTCTTT. Drawing the rest from reference TRBV9 and TRBJ1-1, the complete variable domain is DSGVTQTPKHLITATGQRVTLRCSPRSGDLSVYWYQQSLDQGLQFLIQYYNGEERAKGNILERFSAQQFPDLHSELNLSSLELGDSALYFCASSVEGADTEAFFGQGTRLTVV.